The 22 T cell receptor beta chains listed next were all sequenced from one sample in a study of identical twins. MiXCR, run by TCRdb on the 5' RACE reads, gives a single entry per CDR3 protein. The sample has hundreds of thousands of distinct CDR3 sequences, about 20% seen once. The sample was also reused in another study, on T cells expressing NK-cell markers.

Specimen: PBMCs. These TCRs come from a woman between 18 and 30 years old in good health.

This clonotype has more than one count but fewer than ten. The chain joins TRBV3-1 to TRBJ1-2, with 7 nucleotides matching TRBD1. Trimming took 7 bases from V and 9 from J; bases not matched to a gene: 8. CDR3 length: 12 amino acids. Germline lookup yields CDR1 LGHDT and CDR2 YNNKEL (reference sequence). CDR3 DNA: TGTGCCAGCAACCTAAAGGGGGCGCGCTACACCTTC. Translated, it gives CASNLKGARYTF.

The rearrangement uses TRBV13 and TRBJ2-4; 8 bases are shared with TRBD2. V was pared by 5 bases and J by 2 bases, with 5 bases of the junction left unmatched. Looked up from germline, CDR1 is PRHDT and CDR2 is FYEKMQ (reference sequence). CDR3 length equals 15 residues. CDR3 region: CASSLREGTKNIQYF. CDR3 nucleotides: TGTGCCAGCAGCCTCCGGGAGGGTACCAAAAACATTCAGTACTTC.

This clonotype was seen a few times. V and J are TRBV15 and TRBJ2-3; 8 bases match TRBD1. Trimming cost V 3 bases and J 4 bases; bases outside gene matches: 21. Looked up from germline, CDR1 is LNHNV and CDR2 is YYDKDF (reference sequence). This CDR3 comprises 20 residues. The CDR3 spells CATSSGPGGYRGGKADTQYF. In DNA form, the CDR3 reads TGTGCCACCAGCAGCGGTCCAGGGGGCTACAGGGGTGGTAAGGCAGATACGCAGTATTTT.

The chain couples TRBV3-1 to TRBJ1-2; no reliable D call. Germline values: CDR1 LGHDT, CDR2 YNNKEL (reference sequence). V dropped 6 bases and J dropped 1 base, with 12 bases sitting between them. This CDR3 region has 14 residues. In DNA, the CDR3 is TGTGCCAGCAGTCGGACTCTGGATAACTATGGCTACACCTTC. It translates to CASSRTLDNYGYTF.

The chain uses TRBV5-6 and TRBJ2-5, with 7 positions matching TRBD2. V gave up 4 bases and J gave up 2 bases; unmatched junction bases: 11. This CDR3 spans 16 amino acids. The germline CDR1 and CDR2 sequences are SGHDT and YYEEEE. CDR3 sequence: CASSPRTTSAQETQYF. In DNA, the CDR3 is TGTGCCAGCAGCCCACGGACTACTAGCGCACAAGAGACCCAGTACTTC. The full variable domain, with the rest looked up from reference TRBV5-6 and TRBJ2-5, is DAGVTQSPTHLIKTRGQQVTLRCSPKSGHDTVSWYQQALGQGPQFIFQYYEEEERQRGNFPDRFSGHQFPNYSSELNVNALLLGDSALYLCASSPRTTSAQETQYFGPGTRLLVL.

This clonotype has ten or more counts. The gene calls are TRBV20-1 and TRBJ2-7, with TRBD2 matching over 7 bases. The CDR3 sequence is 11 residues long. V was pared by 5 bases and J by 3 bases, with 1 base of the junction left unmatched. The germline CDR1 and CDR2 sequences are DFQATT and SNEGSKA (reference sequence). CDR3: CSARTSYEQYF. The CDR3 DNA is TGCAGTGCTCGGACTAGCTACGAGCAGTACTTC.

V is TRBV12-3 or TRBV12-4 and J is TRBJ2-5, with 8 bases lining up with TRBD2. This CDR3 has 18 amino acids. The junction had 12 bases not matched to a gene; V was cut back by 2 bases and J by 1 base. The CDR3 region is CASSLNVAGISFQETQYF. The CDR3 coding sequence is TGTGCCAGCAGTTTAAACGTAGCGGGGATCTCGTTCCAAGAGACCCAGTACTTC.

There are a few counts of this clonotype. The J gene is TRBJ2-2, the V gene TRBV19; weak D call: TRBD1 (6 bases). This CDR3 contains 15 residues. Germline V CDR1 and CDR2: LNHDA, SQIVND (reference sequence). V gave up 8 bases and J gave up 0 bases, with 13 bases separating them. The CDR3 sequence is CASFRGRANTGELFF. The DNA of the CDR3 is TGTGCCAGTTTCAGGGGACGCGCGAACACCGGGGAGCTGTTTTTT.

This chain connects TRBV15 to TRBJ2-5; D call uncertain. The CDR3 loop spans 13 amino acids. Germline V lookup: CDR1 LNHNV, CDR2 YYDKDF (reference sequence). V was clipped by 1 base and J by 5 bases, with 8 bases between them. The CDR3 protein is CATSRAAGETQYF. The CDR3, as DNA: TGTGCCACCAGCAGAGCGGCTGGGGAGACCCAGTACTTC.

V is TRBV4-2 and J is TRBJ2-1; no definite D call. The CDR3 has 16 residues. The germline V and J ends were trimmed by 0 bases and 6 bases, with 15 bases remaining between them. Per the germline V gene, CDR1 is LGHNA and CDR2 is YNFKEQ. The chain's CDR3 is CASSQERPSRLNEQFF. The CDR3 bases are TGTGCCAGCAGCCAAGAGAGACCAAGCCGACTCAATGAGCAGTTCTTC.

V is TRBV4-3 and J is TRBJ1-2, with TRBD1 as a possible D gene (6 bases). The CDR3 consists of 14 residues. V was shortened by 0 bases and J by 6 bases, with 11 bases between the two germline ends. CDR1 LGHNA and CDR2 YSLEER come from the germline V gene. CDR3 loop: CASSQEGQGNGYTF. CDR3 sequence (DNA): TGCGCCAGCAGCCAAGAGGGTCAGGGGAATGGCTACACCTTC.

The rearrangement uses TRBV20-1 and TRBJ2-7; 10 bases line up with TRBD1. Germline CDR1 is DFQATT and CDR2 is SNEGSKA (reference sequence). V was pared by 7 bases and J by 6 bases, with 6 bases of the junction left unmatched. This CDR3 contains 12 residues. The CDR3 is CSVPGQGFEQYF. Written as DNA, the CDR3 is TGCAGTGTTCCGGGACAGGGGTTCGAGCAGTACTTC.

This clonotype was seen a few times. This chain joins TRBV20-1 and TRBJ2-7; 7 nucleotides align to TRBD2. From germline, CDR1 is DFQATT and CDR2 SNEGSKA (reference sequence). V shed 6 bases and J 4 bases; nucleotides not matched to a gene: 6. The CDR3 loop spans 12 amino acids. The CDR3 bases are TGCAGTGCCCGGGGGGAGGGTTACGAGCAGTACTTC. Protein product: CSARGEGYEQYF.

This clonotype appeared a few times. The rearrangement joins TRBV27 to TRBJ2-5; TRBD1 matches 10 bases. This CDR3 has 16 residues. J was trimmed by 0 bases and V by 8 bases; bases with no gene match: 9. The germline gives CDR1 MNHEY, CDR2 SMNVEV (reference sequence). The CDR3: CASSGTGAQYQETQYF. In nucleotides, the CDR3 is TGTGCCAGCTCCGGGACAGGGGCGCAATACCAAGAGACCCAGTACTTC.

V gene TRBV12-3 or TRBV12-4 combines with J gene TRBJ1-2, with TRBD1 as a possible D gene (6 bases). The V gene lost 2 bases and the J gene lost 8 bases, with 12 bases spanning the gap. This CDR3 spans 13 amino acids. CDR3: CASSLNRASGYTF. The CDR3 nucleotides read TGTGCCAGCAGTTTAAACAGGGCTTCCGGCTACACCTTC.

This clonotype appeared a few times. The CDR3 sequence is CSASGTSGPLQETQYF. Here the CDR3 DNA reads TGCAGTGCTAGCGGGACTAGCGGGCCGCTCCAAGAGACCCAGTACTTC. The V call is TRBV20-1, the J call TRBJ2-5, with 12 bases lining up with TRBD2. The CDR3 is 16 amino acids. Germline lookup yields CDR1 DFQATT and CDR2 SNEGSKA (reference sequence). V shed 3 bases, J shed 1 base, and the junction held 6 bases outside the gene matches.

The chain is built from TRBV20-1 and TRBJ2-1; D is ambiguous. The V and J ends lost 7 bases and 10 bases respectively, with 5 bases between them. This CDR3 is built from 8 residues. Germline assignment: CDR1 DFQATT and CDR2 SNEGSKA (reference sequence). Written as DNA, the CDR3 is TGCAGTGTGGGCGAGCAGTTCTTC. Its translation: CSVGEQFF.

V and J are TRBV10-1 and TRBJ1-4; D unresolved. V dropped 5 bases and J dropped 10 bases, with 14 bases sitting between them. The CDR3 runs to 13 residues. Per the germline V gene, CDR1 is WNHNN and CDR2 is SYGVQD (reference sequence). The CDR3 region has the DNA TGCGCCAGCAGTCCGGGTAGTCAGCGAAAACTGTTTTTT. Its translation: CASSPGSQRKLFF.

The sample holds one count of this clonotype. A much larger clone differs by one base, so this may be a read error. The gene calls are TRBV20-1 and TRBJ2-1; D unclear. V shed 4 bases and J shed 8 bases, with 6 bases lying between them. The CDR3 spans 10 residues. Germline CDR1 is DFQATT and CDR2 is SNEGSKA (reference sequence). CDR3 in DNA: TGCAGTGCTACCATATATGAGCAGTTCTTC. Protein product: CSATIYEQFF.

This chain joins TRBV6-1 and TRBJ2-7, with TRBD1 matching over 7 bases. This CDR3 region has 13 residues. The V segment lost 6 bases and the J segment 2 bases; nucleotides outside the gene matches: 4. Germline V lookup: CDR1 MNHNS, CDR2 SASEGT. CDR3: CASRRQGAYEQYF. CDR3 bases: TGTGCCAGCAGGCGACAGGGCGCCTACGAGCAGTACTTC.

V gene TRBV25-1 combines with J gene TRBJ2-5, with 11 bases aligning to TRBD1. The CDR3 consists of 17 residues. V lost 9 bases and J lost 5; bases outside the gene matches: 17. Germline V gene data show CDR1 as MGHDK and CDR2 as SYGVNS. The CDR3 protein is CASARAPGQGEMETQYF. The CDR3 DNA sequence: TGTGCCAGTGCAAGAGCTCCGGGACAGGGGGAGATGGAGACCCAGTACTTC.

The gene calls are TRBV20-1 and TRBJ2-7; 8 bases align to TRBD1. The germline V gene encodes CDR1 DFQATT and CDR2 SNEGSKA (reference sequence). CDR3 length equals 15 residues. The ends lost 6 bases at V and 1 base at J; junction bases unmatched: 11. The CDR3, as DNA: TGCAGTGCCCTGGGGAACAGGGGGACGTCCTACGAGCAGTACTTC. It is translated as CSALGNRGTSYEQYF.